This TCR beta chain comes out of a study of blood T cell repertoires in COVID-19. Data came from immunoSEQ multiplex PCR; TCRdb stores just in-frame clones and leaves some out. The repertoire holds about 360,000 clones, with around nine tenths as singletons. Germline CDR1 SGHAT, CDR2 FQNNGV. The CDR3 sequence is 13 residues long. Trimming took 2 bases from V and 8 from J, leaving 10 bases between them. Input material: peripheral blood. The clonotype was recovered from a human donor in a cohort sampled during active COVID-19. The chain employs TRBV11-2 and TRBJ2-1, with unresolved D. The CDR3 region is CASSLKFSYEQFF. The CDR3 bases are TGTGCCAGCAGCTTAAAATTTAGCTATGAGCAGTTCTTC.